The clone carrying this TCR beta chain was seen more than once but under ten times. As yet, its antigen is unknown. This CDR3 spans 15 amino acids. V lost 3 bases and J lost 1; bases outside the gene matches: 4. CDR1 and CDR2 (germline): SGHRS, YFSETQ. The library was made from cDNA and included unique molecular identifiers. The T cell input of roughly 0.9 to 11 million gave approximately 460,000 cDNA molecules. TCRdb itself ran the PCR reads through MiXCR, one entry per CDR3 protein. The sample records 400,000 to 500,000 distinct CDR3 sequences, about 39% being singletons. The data were obtained in a study of post-analysis software for immune sequencing data. Study-wide points: Four or five TRBV segments, including TRBV5-6, TRBV5-1 and TRBV20-1, were more frequent in patients than controls. Controls had significantly higher normalized Chao1 diversity than multiple sclerosis patients.

The TCR sequence derives from a girl aged 2-10 years with multiple sclerosis. The chain employs TRBV5-1 and TRBJ1-1; 9 bases align to TRBD1. Sequenced material: blood. CDR3 DNA: TGCGCCAGCAGCTCACAGGGGGCACGGAACACTGAAGCTTTCTTT. This sequence encodes CASSSQGARNTEAFF.